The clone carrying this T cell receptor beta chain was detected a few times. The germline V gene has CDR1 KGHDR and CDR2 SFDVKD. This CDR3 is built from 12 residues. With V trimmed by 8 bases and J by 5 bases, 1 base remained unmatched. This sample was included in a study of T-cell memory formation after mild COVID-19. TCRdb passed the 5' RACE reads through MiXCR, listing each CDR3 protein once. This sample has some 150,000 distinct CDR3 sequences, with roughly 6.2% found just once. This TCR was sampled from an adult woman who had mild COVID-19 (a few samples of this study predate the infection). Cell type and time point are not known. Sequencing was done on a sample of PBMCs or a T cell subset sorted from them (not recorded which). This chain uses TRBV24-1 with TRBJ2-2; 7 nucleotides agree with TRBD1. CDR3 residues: CATTGGTGELFF. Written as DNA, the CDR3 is TGTGCCACCACAGGGGGAACCGGGGAGCTGTTTTTT.